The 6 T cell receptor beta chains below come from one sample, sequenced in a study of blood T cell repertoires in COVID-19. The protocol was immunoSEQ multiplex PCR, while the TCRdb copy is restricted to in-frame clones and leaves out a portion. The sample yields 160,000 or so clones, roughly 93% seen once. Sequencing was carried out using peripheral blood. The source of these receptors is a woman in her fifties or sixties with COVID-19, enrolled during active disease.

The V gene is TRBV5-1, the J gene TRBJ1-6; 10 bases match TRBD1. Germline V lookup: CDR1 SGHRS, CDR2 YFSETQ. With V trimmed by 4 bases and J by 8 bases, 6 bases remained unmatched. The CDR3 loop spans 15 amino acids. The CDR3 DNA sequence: TGCGCCAGCAGCCACGGACAGGGGGGACATTCACCCCTCCACTTT. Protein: CASSHGQGGHSPLHF.

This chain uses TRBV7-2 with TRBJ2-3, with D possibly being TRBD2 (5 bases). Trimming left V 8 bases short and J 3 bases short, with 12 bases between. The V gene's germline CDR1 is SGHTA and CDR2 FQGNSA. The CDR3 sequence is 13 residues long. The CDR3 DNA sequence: TGTGCCAGCCGCCCCCCGGGAACAGATACGCAGTATTTT. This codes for CASRPPGTDTQYF. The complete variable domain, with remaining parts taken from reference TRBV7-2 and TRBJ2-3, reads GAGVSQSPSNKVTEKGKDVELRCDPISGHTALYWYRQSLGQGLEFLIYFQGNSAPDKSGLPSDRFSAERTGGSVSTLTIQRTQQEDSAVYLCASRPPGTDTQYFGPGTRLTVL.

CDR3 sequence (DNA): TGTGCCAGCAGTCGATCCGACAGGGGAGGTACGCAGTATTTT. It is translated as CASSRSDRGGTQYF. The J gene is TRBJ2-3, the V gene TRBV27, with 8 bases identical to TRBD1. Germline values: CDR1 MNHEY, CDR2 SMNVEV (reference sequence). The CDR3 length is 14 residues. V was clipped by 5 bases and J by 8 bases; unmatched bases: 9.

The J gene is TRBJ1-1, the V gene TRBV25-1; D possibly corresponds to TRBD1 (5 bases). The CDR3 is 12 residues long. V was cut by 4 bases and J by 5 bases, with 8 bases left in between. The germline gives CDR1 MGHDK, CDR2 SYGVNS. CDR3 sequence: CASSGGGTEAFF. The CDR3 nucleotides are TGTGCCAGCAGTGGGGGGGGAACTGAAGCTTTCTTT.

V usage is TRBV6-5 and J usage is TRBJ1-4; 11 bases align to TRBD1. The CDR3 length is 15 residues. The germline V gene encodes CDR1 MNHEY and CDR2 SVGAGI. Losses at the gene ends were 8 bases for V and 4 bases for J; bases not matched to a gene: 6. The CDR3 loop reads CASGDRGNVNEKLFF. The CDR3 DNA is TGTGCCAGCGGGGACAGGGGGAATGTTAATGAAAAACTGTTTTTT.

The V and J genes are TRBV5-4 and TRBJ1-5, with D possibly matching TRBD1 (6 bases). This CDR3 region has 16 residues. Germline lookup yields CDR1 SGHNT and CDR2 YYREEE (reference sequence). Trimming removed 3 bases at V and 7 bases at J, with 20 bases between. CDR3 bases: TGTGCCAGCAGCTGGGGGGGGCGCTTGGGTGAGCAGCCCCAGCATTTT. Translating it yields CASSWGGRLGEQPQHF.